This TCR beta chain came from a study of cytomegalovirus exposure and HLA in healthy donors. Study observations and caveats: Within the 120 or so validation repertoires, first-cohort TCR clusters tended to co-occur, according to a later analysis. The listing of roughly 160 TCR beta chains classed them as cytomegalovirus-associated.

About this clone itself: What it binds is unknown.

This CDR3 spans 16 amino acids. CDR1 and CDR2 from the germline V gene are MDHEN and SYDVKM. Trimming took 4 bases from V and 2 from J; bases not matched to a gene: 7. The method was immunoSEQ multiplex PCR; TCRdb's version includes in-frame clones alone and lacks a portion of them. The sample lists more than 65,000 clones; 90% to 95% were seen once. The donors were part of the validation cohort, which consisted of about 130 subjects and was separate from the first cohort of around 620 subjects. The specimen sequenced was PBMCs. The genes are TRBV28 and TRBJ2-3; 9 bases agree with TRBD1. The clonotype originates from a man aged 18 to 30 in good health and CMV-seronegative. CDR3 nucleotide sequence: TGTGCCAGCAGTTCCTCGGGACAGGGTTTCACAGATACGCAGTATTTT. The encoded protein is CASSSSGQGFTDTQYF.